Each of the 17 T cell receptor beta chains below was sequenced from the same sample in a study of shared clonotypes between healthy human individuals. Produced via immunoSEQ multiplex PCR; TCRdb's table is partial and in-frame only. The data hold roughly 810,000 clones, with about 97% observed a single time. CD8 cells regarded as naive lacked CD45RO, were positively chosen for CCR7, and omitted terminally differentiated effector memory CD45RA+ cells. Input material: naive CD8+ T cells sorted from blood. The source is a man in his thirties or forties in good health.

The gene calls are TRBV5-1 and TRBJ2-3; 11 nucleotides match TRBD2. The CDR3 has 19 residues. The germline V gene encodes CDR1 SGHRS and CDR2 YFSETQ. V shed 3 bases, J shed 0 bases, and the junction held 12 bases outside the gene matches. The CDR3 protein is CASSSLPLAGGQSTDTQYF. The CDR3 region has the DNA TGCGCCAGCAGCTCCTTGCCCTTAGCGGGAGGGCAGAGCACAGATACGCAGTATTTT.

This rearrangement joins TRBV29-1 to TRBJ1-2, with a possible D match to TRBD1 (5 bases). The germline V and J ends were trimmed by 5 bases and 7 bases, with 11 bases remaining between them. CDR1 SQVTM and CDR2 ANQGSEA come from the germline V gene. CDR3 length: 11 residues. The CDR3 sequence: CSVLSGGGYTF. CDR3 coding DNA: TGCAGCGTTTTATCGGGGGGTGGCTACACCTTC.

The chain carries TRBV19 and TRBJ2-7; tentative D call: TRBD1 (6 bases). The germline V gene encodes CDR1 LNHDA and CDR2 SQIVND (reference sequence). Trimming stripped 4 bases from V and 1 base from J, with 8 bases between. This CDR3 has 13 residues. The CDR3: CASSSTGSYEQYF. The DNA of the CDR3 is TGTGCCAGTAGTAGTACAGGGTCCTACGAGCAGTACTTC.

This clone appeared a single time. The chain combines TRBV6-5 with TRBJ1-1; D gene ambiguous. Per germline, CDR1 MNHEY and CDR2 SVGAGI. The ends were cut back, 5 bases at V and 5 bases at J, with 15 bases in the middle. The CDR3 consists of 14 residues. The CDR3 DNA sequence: TGTGCCAGCAGTGCCGCCCTGGGCGGAACTGAAGCTTTCTTT. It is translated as CASSAALGGTEAFF.

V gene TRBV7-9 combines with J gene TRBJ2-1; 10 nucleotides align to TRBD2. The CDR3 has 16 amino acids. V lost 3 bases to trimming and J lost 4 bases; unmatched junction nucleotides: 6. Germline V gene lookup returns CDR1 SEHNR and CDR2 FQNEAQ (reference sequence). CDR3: CASSFSGRSSYNEQFF. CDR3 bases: TGTGCCAGCAGCTTTAGCGGGAGGTCGTCTTACAATGAGCAGTTCTTC.

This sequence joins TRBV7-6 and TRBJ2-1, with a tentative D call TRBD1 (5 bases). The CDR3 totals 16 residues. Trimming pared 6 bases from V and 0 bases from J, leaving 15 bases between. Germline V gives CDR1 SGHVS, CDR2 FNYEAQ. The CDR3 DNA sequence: TGTGCCAGCAGTCCCCAGGGAATCGGCTCCTACAATGAGCAGTTCTTC. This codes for CASSPQGIGSYNEQFF.

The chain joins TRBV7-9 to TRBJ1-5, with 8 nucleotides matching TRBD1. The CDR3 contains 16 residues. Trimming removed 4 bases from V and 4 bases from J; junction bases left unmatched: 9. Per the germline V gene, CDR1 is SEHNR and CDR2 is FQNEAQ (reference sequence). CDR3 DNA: TGTGCCAGCAGCTCGGCGGACAGGGAACGGAATCAGCCCCAGCATTTT. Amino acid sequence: CASSSADRERNQPQHF. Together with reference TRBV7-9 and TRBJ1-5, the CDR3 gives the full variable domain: DTGVSQNPRHKITKRGQNVTFRCDPISEHNRLYWYRQTLGQGPEFLTYFQNEAQLEKSRLLSDRFSAERPKGSFSTLEIQRTEQGDSAMYLCASSSADRERNQPQHFGDGTRLSIL.

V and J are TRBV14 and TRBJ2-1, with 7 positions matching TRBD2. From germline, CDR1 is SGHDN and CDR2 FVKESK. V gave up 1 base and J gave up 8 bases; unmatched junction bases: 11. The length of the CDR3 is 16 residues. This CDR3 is CASSQAGTKLRYEQFF. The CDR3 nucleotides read TGTGCCAGCAGCCAAGCCGGGACTAAACTTCGTTATGAGCAGTTCTTC. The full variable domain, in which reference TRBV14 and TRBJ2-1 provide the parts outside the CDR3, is EAGVTQFPSHSVIEKGQTVTLRCDPISGHDNLYWYRRVMGKEIKFLLHFVKESKQDESGMPNNRFLAERTGGTYSTLKVQPAELEDSGVYFCASSQAGTKLRYEQFFGPGTRLTVL.

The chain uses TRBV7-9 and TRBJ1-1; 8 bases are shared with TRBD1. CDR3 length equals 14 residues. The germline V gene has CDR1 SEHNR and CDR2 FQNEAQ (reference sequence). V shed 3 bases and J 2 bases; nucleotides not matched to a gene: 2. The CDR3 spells CASSFRGLNTEAFF. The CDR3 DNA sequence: TGTGCCAGCAGCTTCAGGGGGCTTAACACTGAAGCTTTCTTT.

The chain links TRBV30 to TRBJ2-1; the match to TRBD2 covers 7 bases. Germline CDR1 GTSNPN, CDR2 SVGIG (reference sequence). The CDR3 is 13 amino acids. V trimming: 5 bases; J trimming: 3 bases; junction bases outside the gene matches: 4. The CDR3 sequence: CAWDTSDYNEQFF. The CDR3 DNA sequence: TGTGCCTGGGATACTAGCGACTACAATGAGCAGTTCTTC.

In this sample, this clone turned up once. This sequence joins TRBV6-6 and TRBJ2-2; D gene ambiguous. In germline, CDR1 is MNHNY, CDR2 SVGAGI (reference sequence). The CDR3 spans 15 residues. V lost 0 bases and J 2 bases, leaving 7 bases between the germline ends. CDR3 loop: CASSYSVGNTGELFF. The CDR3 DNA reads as TGTGCCAGCAGTTACTCGGTGGGAAACACCGGGGAGCTGTTTTTT.

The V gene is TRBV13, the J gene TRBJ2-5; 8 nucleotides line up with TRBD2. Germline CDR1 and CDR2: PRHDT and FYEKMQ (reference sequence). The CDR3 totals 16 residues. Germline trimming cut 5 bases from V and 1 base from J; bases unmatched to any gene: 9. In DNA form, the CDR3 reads TGTGCCAGCAGCACCGGGGGGGCGGTTGGCCAAGAGACCCAGTACTTC. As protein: CASSTGGAVGQETQYF.

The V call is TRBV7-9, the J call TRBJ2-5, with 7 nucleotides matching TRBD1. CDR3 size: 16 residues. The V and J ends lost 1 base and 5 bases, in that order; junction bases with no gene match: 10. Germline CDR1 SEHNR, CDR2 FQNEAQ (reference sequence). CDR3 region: CASSLGTGVGRETQYF. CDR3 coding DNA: TGTGCCAGCAGCTTAGGTACAGGGGTGGGCCGGGAGACCCAGTACTTC.

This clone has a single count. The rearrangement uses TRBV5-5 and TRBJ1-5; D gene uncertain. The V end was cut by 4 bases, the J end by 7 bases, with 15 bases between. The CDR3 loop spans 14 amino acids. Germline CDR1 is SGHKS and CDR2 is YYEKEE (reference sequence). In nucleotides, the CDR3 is TGTGCCAGCAGCCGGTCCGTGGGGTCCCAGCCCCAGCATTTT. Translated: CASSRSVGSQPQHF.

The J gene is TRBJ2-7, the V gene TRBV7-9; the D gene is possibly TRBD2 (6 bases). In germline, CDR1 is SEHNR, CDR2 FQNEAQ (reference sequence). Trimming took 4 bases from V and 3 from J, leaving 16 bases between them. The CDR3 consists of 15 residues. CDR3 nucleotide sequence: TGTGCCAGCAGCTCCCCTGGCGGGAATAACTACGAGCAGTACTTC. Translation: CASSSPGGNNYEQYF.

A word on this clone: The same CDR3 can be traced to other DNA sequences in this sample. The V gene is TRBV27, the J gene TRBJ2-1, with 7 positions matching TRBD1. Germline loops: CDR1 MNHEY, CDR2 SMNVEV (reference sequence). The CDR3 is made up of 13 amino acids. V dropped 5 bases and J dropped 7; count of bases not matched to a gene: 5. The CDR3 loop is CASSLTGVNEQFF. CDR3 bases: TGTGCCAGCAGTCTCACAGGGGTGAATGAGCAGTTCTTC.

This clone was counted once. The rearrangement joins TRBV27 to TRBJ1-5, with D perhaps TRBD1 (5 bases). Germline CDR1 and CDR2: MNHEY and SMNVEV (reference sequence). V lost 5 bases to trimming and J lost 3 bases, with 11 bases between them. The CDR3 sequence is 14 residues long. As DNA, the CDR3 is TGTGCCAGCAGTGCCCAGGGTACCAATCAGCCCCAGCATTTT. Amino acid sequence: CASSAQGTNQPQHF.